The clone carrying this T cell receptor (beta chain) appeared many times. Using RNA transcripts, the TCR beta CDR3 regions were amplified. Investigators did first-round RT-PCR with HTBI primers, then second-round multiplex PCR. MiXCR was run by TCRdb on the multiplex PCR reads, yielding one entry per CDR3 protein. This table holds around 1.1 million distinct CDR3 sequences, about 36% found once. This sample is part of a study of Graves' ophthalmopathy and Graves' hyperthyroidism. Trimming cost V 1 base and J 3 bases; bases outside gene matches: 10. Looked up from germline, CDR1 is LNHNV and CDR2 is YYDKDF (reference sequence). This CDR3 region has 17 residues.

The rearrangement uses TRBV15 and TRBJ2-7, with 9 bases that match TRBD2. The sequencing sample was made of peripheral blood or thyroid tissue (not recorded which). The receptor was derived from an adult man with Graves' hyperthyroidism. This CDR3 reads CATSRGDTRGGVYEQYF. The CDR3 nucleotides read TGTGCCACCAGCAGAGGAGATACTCGCGGGGGGGTCTACGAGCAGTACTTC.